The next 22 T cell receptor beta chains were all read from a single sample in a study of blood T cell repertoires in COVID-19. Profiled with immunoSEQ multiplex PCR; TCRdb holds only in-frame clones, not every one. The table lists fewer than 250,000 clones, about nine tenths of them singletons. The sample consisted of peripheral blood. These receptors came from a woman in her sixties with acute or convalescent COVID-19.

This clone was found once. The chain carries TRBV27 and TRBJ1-2; D is undetermined. Germline CDR1 and CDR2: MNHEY and SMNVEV (reference sequence). V gave up 6 bases and J gave up 4 bases, with 12 bases separating them. The CDR3 has 13 residues. Written as DNA, the CDR3 is TGTGCCAGCAGCCCAGAACCGTCCTATGGCTACACCTTC. It encodes CASSPEPSYGYTF.

The CDR3 coding sequence is TGTGCCAGCAGTCCTGGCATTATAGGGGGAAACACAGATACGCAGTATTTT. This translates into CASSPGIIGGNTDTQYF. The rearrangement uses TRBV6-6 and TRBJ2-3; possibly TRBD1 for D (6 bases). CDR3 length: 17 amino acids. The V gene's germline CDR1 is MNHNY and CDR2 SVGAGI (reference sequence). Trimming stripped 5 bases from V and 2 bases from J, with 20 bases between.

The gene calls are TRBV15 and TRBJ2-1; 11 positions match TRBD2. This CDR3 region has 18 residues. Germline loops: CDR1 LNHNV, CDR2 YYDKDF (reference sequence). The J segment lost 7 bases and the V segment lost 0 bases, leaving 11 bases of the junction unmatched. This CDR3 reads CATSREGGLAGGSNEQFF. The CDR3 coding sequence is TGTGCCACCAGCAGAGAGGGAGGGCTAGCGGGAGGAAGTAATGAGCAGTTCTTC.

J is TRBJ1-4 and V is TRBV18; 8 bases line up with TRBD1. The CDR3 extends over 16 amino acids. The V segment lost 0 bases and the J segment 3 bases; nucleotides outside the gene matches: 3. Germline V gene data show CDR1 as KGHSH and CDR2 as LQKENI. The CDR3 nucleotides are TGTGCCAGCTCACCACCAGGACAGGGAGCTAATGAAAAACTGTTTTTT. Translation: CASSPPGQGANEKLFF.

The chain has TRBV5-1 and TRBJ2-7, with D unresolved. V lost 4 bases to trimming and J lost 0 bases, with 14 bases between them. This CDR3 region has 15 residues. CDR1 is SGHRS, CDR2 YFSETQ, per germline. In DNA form, the CDR3 reads TGCGCCAGCAGCATGGATGGCTCCCGCTCCTACGAGCAGTACTTC. It translates to CASSMDGSRSYEQYF.

The chain carries TRBV5-1 and TRBJ1-2; the D gene is possibly TRBD1 (6 bases). V dropped 0 bases and J dropped 4 bases, with 13 bases sitting between them. Germline assignment: CDR1 SGHRS and CDR2 YFSETQ. CDR3 size: 15 residues. The CDR3 nucleotides read TGCGCCAGCAGCTTGGTCCCGGACAGCGCCTATGGCTACACCTTC. This gives the protein CASSLVPDSAYGYTF.

The chain recombines TRBV10-1 with TRBJ2-4; 9 bases match TRBD1. Trimming removed 3 bases from V and 3 bases from J; junction bases left unmatched: 15. The germline V gene has CDR1 WNHNN and CDR2 SYGVQD (reference sequence). The CDR3 sequence is 19 residues long. CDR3 region: CASSDNSGQGPKDKNIQYF. The DNA of the CDR3 is TGCGCCAGCAGTGATAATTCCGGACAGGGGCCAAAAGACAAAAACATTCAGTACTTC.

The chain links TRBV6-5 to TRBJ1-5; D gene ambiguous. Trimming shortened V by 6 bases and J by 0 bases, and 9 bases separated the two germline ends. The CDR3 contains 14 residues. Germline-derived CDR1 and CDR2 are MNHEY and SVGAGI. Here the CDR3 DNA reads TGTGCCAGCAGGAGGGTAAATAGCAATCAGCCCCAGCATTTT. Its protein is CASRRVNSNQPQHF.

This chain links TRBV3-1 (or the pseudogene TRBV3-2) with TRBJ1-3, with D unresolved. The CDR3 has 16 residues. CDR1 and CDR2 (germline): LGHDT, YNNKEL (reference sequence). V was trimmed by 4 bases and J by 8 bases, leaving 21 bases between them. The CDR3, as DNA: TGTGCCAGCAGCCCTGAAGCAGGACTCGGTGGGCACACCATATATTTT. Translating it yields CASSPEAGLGGHTIYF.

J is TRBJ1-5 and V is TRBV28; D is ambiguous. This CDR3 has 17 residues. Germline V lookup: CDR1 MDHEN, CDR2 SYDVKM. V was pared by 6 bases and J by 2 bases, with 20 bases between. CDR3 bases: TGTGCCAGCAGCCTAGCATTCGCGGGCTCGGGCAATCAGCCCCAGCATTTT. Its translation is CASSLAFAGSGNQPQHF.

This chain joins TRBV5-1 and TRBJ2-5, with 11 bases identical to TRBD1. This CDR3 region has 16 residues. Germline CDR1 and CDR2: SGHRS and YFSETQ. The V segment lost 0 bases and the J segment 3 bases; nucleotides outside the gene matches: 4. CDR3 sequence (DNA): TGCGCCAGCAGCTTGGCGGGGACAGGGGGGGAAGAGACCCAGTACTTC. Translated, it gives CASSLAGTGGEETQYF.

The chain has TRBV4-2 and TRBJ1-3; TRBD1 matches at 7 bases. Germline lookup yields CDR1 LGHNA and CDR2 YNFKEQ. There are 16 residues in the CDR3. V lost 2 bases, J lost 0 bases, and 4 bases stayed unmatched. In DNA form, the CDR3 reads TGTGCCAGCAGCCAAACCGGGACAGCCTCTGGAAACACCATATATTTT. It is translated as CASSQTGTASGNTIYF.

CDR3 residues: CASIQSLGASQPQHF. CDR3 in DNA: TGTGCCAGCATCCAAAGTTTGGGGGCTTCTCAGCCCCAGCATTTT. The gene calls are TRBV6-5 and TRBJ1-5; TRBD1 might be the D (6 bases). This CDR3 spans 15 amino acids. The germline CDR1 and CDR2 sequences are MNHEY and SVGAGI. With 7 bases removed from V and 6 bases from J, the gap between germline ends came to 19 bases.

This clone was seen only a few times. The same CDR3 is also encoded by other DNA sequences in this sample. The V call is TRBV12-3 or TRBV12-4, the J call TRBJ1-2; 9 positions agree with TRBD1. The CDR3 is 13 amino acids. V gave up 6 bases and J gave up 4 bases; unmatched junction bases: 3. The CDR3 region is CASSLTGGYGYTF. The CDR3 bases are TGTGCCAGCAGCCTGACAGGGGGCTATGGCTACACCTTC.

The chain links TRBV7-9 to TRBJ1-2, with 8 bases identical to TRBD1. The CDR3 has 17 amino acids. Germline CDR1 reads SEHNR; CDR2 reads FQNEAQ (reference sequence). J was trimmed by 4 bases and V by 5 bases; bases with no gene match: 15. CDR3 DNA: TGTGCCAGCAGCCCACGAGGTACAGGGGGAGTCTTCTATGGCTACACCTTC. Its protein is CASSPRGTGGVFYGYTF.

The chain has TRBV6-5 and TRBJ2-1; a weak D match, TRBD2 (5 bases). The V end lost 2 bases, the J end lost 5 bases, and 13 bases lay between the germline ends. The CDR3 has 15 residues. Germline CDR1 MNHEY, CDR2 SVGAGI. The DNA of the CDR3 is TGTGCCAGCAGTTACGGTGGGAGTAGGGACAATGAGCAGTTCTTC. The encoded protein is CASSYGGSRDNEQFF.

V and J are TRBV4-1 and TRBJ2-6, with D possibly matching TRBD2 (5 bases). Germline CDR1 MGHRA, CDR2 YSYEKL. The germline V and J ends were trimmed by 0 bases and 2 bases, with 17 bases remaining between them. The CDR3 loop spans 19 amino acids. This CDR3 reads CASSQDPEGVITGANVLTF. CDR3 coding DNA: TGCGCCAGCAGCCAAGATCCAGAGGGTGTCATAACTGGGGCCAACGTCCTGACTTTC.

J is TRBJ1-2 and V is TRBV11-2; D not resolved. The germline V and J ends were trimmed by 1 base and 3 bases, with 9 bases remaining between them. The CDR3 totals 14 residues. The germline CDR1 and CDR2 sequences are SGHAT and FQNNGV. The CDR3 bases are TGTGCCAGCAGCTTAGTATTCCCTTACTATGGCTACACCTTC. Encoded protein: CASSLVFPYYGYTF.

The count of this clone is one. The rearrangement joins TRBV27 to TRBJ1-6; 9 nucleotides match TRBD1. This CDR3 has 15 amino acids. The J segment lost 7 bases and the V segment lost 8 bases, leaving 9 bases of the junction unmatched. Germline values: CDR1 MNHEY, CDR2 SMNVEV (reference sequence). DNA for the CDR3: TGTGCCAGCGGGGGACAGGGTATACGGAATTCACCCCTCCACTTT. It is translated as CASGGQGIRNSPLHF.

The chain combines TRBV20-1 with TRBJ2-1; D is unresolved. This CDR3 is built from 13 residues. The ends were cut back, 3 bases at V and 12 bases at J, with 18 bases in the middle. Germline lookup yields CDR1 DFQATT and CDR2 SNEGSKA (reference sequence). The CDR3 sequence: CSASSGGSVRQFF. CDR3 nucleotide sequence: TGCAGTGCTAGTTCCGGCGGTAGTGTCAGGCAGTTCTTC.

This sequence joins TRBV6-6 and TRBJ1-2; TRBD1 agrees at 7 bases. CDR1 MNHNY and CDR2 SVGAGI come from the germline V gene (reference sequence). V trimming: 4 bases; J trimming: 5 bases; junction bases outside the gene matches: 4. This CDR3 region has 13 residues. CDR3 in amino acids: CASSSTGEYGYTF. The DNA for the CDR3 is TGTGCCAGCAGTTCCACAGGGGAGTATGGCTACACCTTC.

J is TRBJ1-2 and V is TRBV6-1; TRBD1 agrees at 9 bases. V lost 3 bases and J lost 2; bases outside the gene matches: 4. The CDR3 sequence is 15 residues long. Germline assignment: CDR1 MNHNS and CDR2 SASEGT. Here the CDR3 reads CASSEPGQGNYGYTF. The CDR3 DNA reads TGTGCCAGCAGTGAGCCTGGACAGGGGAACTATGGCTACACCTTC.